This TCR beta chain emerged from a study of radiotherapy plus CTLA-4 blockade in lung cancer. Study details: With 25% to 35% of patients having disease control, objective responses were seen in approximately 17%. Whole-study findings and limits: Expansion of tumor-derived TCR clones was observed in blood after radiotherapy plus ipilimumab. Alongside interferon-beta, early blood T cell clone dynamics were reportedly the best predictor of response.

On this clone itself: What it binds is not known.

The protocol was immunoSEQ multiplex PCR, while the TCRdb copy is restricted to in-frame clones and leaves out a portion. Here the sample spans some 100,000 clones, approximately 84% being singletons. This CDR3 is built from 15 residues. The germline V gene has CDR1 ENHRY and CDR2 SYGVKD. V trimming: 6 bases; J trimming: 6 bases; junction bases outside the gene matches: 9. Focal radiation plus CTLA-4 blockade with ipilimumab was given to patients with chemo-refractory metastatic non-small-cell lung cancer. The sequence was collected from a human donor with non-small cell lung cancer who had a partial response to radiotherapy plus ipilimumab. The rearrangement joins TRBV10-3 to TRBJ2-1; 9 bases match TRBD2. The sequences come from peripheral blood, collected from a patient treated with radiotherapy plus ipilimumab. In DNA, the CDR3 is TGTGCCATCAGCGACGGGACTAGCTTGTCCAATGAGCAGTTCTTC. Protein: CAISDGTSLSNEQFF.